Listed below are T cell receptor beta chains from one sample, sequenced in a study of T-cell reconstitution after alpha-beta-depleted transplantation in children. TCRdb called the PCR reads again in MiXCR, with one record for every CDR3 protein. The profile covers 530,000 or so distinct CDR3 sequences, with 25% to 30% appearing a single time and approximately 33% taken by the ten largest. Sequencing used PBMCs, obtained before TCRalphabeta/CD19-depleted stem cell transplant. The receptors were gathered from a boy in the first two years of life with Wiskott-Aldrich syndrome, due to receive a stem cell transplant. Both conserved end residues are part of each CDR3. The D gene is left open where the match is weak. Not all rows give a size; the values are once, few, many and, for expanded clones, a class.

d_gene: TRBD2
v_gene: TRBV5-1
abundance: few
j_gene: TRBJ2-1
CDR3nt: TGCGCCAGCAGCTTGATTAGCGGGAGGGCCCTCGGTAATGAGCAGTTCTTC
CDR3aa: CASSLISGRALGNEQFF

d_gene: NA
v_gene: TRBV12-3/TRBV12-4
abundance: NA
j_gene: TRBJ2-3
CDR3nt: TGTGCCAGCAGTTTAAAGGGCGGAGGGTTAGGGGCAGATACGCAGTATTTT
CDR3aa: CASSLKGGGLGADTQYF

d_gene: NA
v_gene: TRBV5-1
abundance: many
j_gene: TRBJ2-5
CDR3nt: TGCGCCAGCAGCTTGGAAGGGGAGGAGACCCAGTACTTC
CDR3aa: CASSLEGEETQYF

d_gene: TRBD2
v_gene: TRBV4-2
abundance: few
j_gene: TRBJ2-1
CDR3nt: TGTGCCAGCAGCCAAGGGGCTAGCGGGAGGAATAGCCCCTACAATGAGCAGTTCTTC
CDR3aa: CASSQGASGRNSPYNEQFF

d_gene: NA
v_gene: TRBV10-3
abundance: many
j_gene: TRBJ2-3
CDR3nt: TGTGCCATCAGCGACCGAAATACGCAGTATTTT
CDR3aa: CAISDRNTQYF

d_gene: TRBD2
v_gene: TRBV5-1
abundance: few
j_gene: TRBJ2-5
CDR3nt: TGCGCCAGCAGCTCCCGGACTAGCTCGGAGACCCAGTACTTC
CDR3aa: CASSSRTSSETQYF

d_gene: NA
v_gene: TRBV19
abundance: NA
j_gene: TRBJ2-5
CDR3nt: TGTGCCAGTAGGACCGGGGACAAGGGAGAGACCCAGTACTTC
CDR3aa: CASRTGDKGETQYF

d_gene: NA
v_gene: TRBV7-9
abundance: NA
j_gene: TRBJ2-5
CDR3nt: TGTGCCAGCAGCTTCCGTGGGCAGGTCCAAGAGACCCAGTACTTC
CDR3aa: CASSFRGQVQETQYF

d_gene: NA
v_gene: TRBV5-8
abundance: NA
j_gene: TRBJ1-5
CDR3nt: TGTGCCAGCAGCCTGGACGTTAACTGGCATCAGCCCCAGCATTTT
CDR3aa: CASSLDVNWHQPQHF

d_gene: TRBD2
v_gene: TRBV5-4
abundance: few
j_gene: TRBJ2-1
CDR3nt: TGTGCCAGCAGCACGGGACTAGCGGGCCCCTACAATGAGCAGTTCTTC
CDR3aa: CASSTGLAGPYNEQFF

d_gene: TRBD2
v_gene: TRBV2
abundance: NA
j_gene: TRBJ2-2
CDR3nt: TGTGCCAGCAGTGAGACTAGCGGGAGGTCCACCGGGGAGCTGTTTTTT
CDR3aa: CASSETSGRSTGELFF

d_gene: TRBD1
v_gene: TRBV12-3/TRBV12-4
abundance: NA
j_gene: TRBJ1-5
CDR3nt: TGTGCCAGCAGTTCCGACAGGGGGATGAGGTTTAATCAGCCCCAGCATTTT
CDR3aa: CASSSDRGMRFNQPQHF

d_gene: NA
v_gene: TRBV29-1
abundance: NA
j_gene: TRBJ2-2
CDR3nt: TGCAGCCCAGCCGGGACATCGAACACCGGGGAGCTGTTTTTT
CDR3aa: CSPAGTSNTGELFF

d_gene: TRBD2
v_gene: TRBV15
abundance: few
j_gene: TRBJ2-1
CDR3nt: TGTGCCACCAGCAGAGGACTCGTTAGCGGCCGGGGGGACAATGAGCAGTTCTTC
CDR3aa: CATSRGLVSGRGDNEQFF

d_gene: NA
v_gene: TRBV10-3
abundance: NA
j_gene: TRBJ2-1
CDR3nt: TGTGCCATCAGTGAGTCAGGAGAAAACAATGAGCAGTTCTTC
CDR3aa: CAISESGENNEQFF

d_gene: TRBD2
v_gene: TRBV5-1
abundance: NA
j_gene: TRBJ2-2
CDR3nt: TGCGCCAGCAGCTTGAGGACTAGCGGGAGGGCCGGGACCGGGGAGCTGTTTTTT
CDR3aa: CASSLRTSGRAGTGELFF

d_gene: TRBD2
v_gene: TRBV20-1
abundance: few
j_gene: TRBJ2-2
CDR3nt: TGCAGTGCTCGGTTAGCGGGTCGTGGCTTGAACACCGGGGAGCTGTTTTTT
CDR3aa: CSARLAGRGLNTGELFF

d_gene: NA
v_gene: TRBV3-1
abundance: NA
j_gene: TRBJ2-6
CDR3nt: TGTGCCAGCAGCCAACCTCGAATTGGGGCCAACGTCCTGACTTTC
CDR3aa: CASSQPRIGANVLTF

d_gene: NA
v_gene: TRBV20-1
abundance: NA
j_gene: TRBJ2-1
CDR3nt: TGCTGTGCTAGAGATCTGGGGGGAGTTCTCTACAATGAGCAGTTCTTC
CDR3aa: CCARDLGGVLYNEQFF

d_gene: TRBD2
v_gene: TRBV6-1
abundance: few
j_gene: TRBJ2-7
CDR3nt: TGTGCCAGCAGTGAAGATAGACGAGGGAGCGGGAGGGCCTACGAGCAGTACTTC
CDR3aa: CASSEDRRGSGRAYEQYF

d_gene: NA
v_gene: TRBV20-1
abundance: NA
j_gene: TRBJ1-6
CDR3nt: TGCAGTGCTACGGACGCCCCGAATTCACCCCTCCACTTT
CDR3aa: CSATDAPNSPLHF

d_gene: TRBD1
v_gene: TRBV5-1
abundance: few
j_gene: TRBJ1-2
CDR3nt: TGCGCCAGCAGTGAACCGGGACAGGGTATCGGTGGCTACACCTTC
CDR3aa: CASSEPGQGIGGYTF

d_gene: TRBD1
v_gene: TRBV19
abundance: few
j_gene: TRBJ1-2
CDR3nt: TGTGCCAGTAGTCGCAGGGACAGCCTCTATGGCTACACCTTC
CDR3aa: CASSRRDSLYGYTF

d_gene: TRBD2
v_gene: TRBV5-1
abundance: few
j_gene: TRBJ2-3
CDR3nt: TGCGCCAGCAGCTTGGCGGCTAGCGGGATCCTTCAGGATACGCAGTATTTT
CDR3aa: CASSLAASGILQDTQYF

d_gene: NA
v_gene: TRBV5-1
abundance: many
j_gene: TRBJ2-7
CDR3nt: TGCGCCAGCAGCTTGGGGGGCCCTACCTACGAGCAGTACTTC
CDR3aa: CASSLGGPTYEQYF